Shown below are 21 T cell receptor beta chains from a single sample sequenced in a study of cytomegalovirus exposure and HLA in healthy donors. Only in-frame clones appear in the TCRdb table, and some are missing; sequencing was by immunoSEQ multiplex PCR. The sample contains 70,000 to 80,000 clones, about 93% of which appear only once. Sequenced sample: PBMCs. The receptors derive from a woman between 18 and 29 years old in good health and CMV-seropositive.

The chain carries TRBV11-2 and TRBJ2-7; D not resolved. This CDR3 is 12 amino acids long. The germline V gene encodes CDR1 SGHAT and CDR2 FQNNGV. Trimming pared 4 bases from V and 7 bases from J, leaving 11 bases between. CDR3 residues: CASSSPPGEQYF. DNA for the CDR3: TGTGCCAGCAGCTCTCCACCCGGGGAGCAGTACTTC.

The V and J genes are TRBV10-2 and TRBJ2-3; D is possibly TRBD1 (5 bases). CDR1 is WSHSY and CDR2 is SAAADI in the germline V gene. This CDR3 is 16 amino acids long. V lost 4 bases and J 2 bases, leaving 16 bases between the germline ends. For the CDR3, the DNA is TGCGCCAGCAGTGGGACAATAGGCCCCTCCACAGATACGCAGTATTTT. Residues: CASSGTIGPSTDTQYF.

This clone has just one count. The V call is TRBV11-2, the J call TRBJ2-7, with a weak D call TRBD1 (5 bases). Trimming took 0 bases from V and 3 from J, leaving 12 bases between them. Germline CDR1 and CDR2: SGHAT and FQNNGV. The CDR3 loop spans 15 amino acids. CDR3 sequence (DNA): TGTGCCAGCAGCTTAGACCCAGGACAAGGCTACGAGCAGTACTTC. The encoded protein is CASSLDPGQGYEQYF. The full variable domain, rest sourced from reference TRBV11-2 and TRBJ2-7, is EAGVAQSPRYKIIEKRQSVAFWCNPISGHATLYWYQQILGQGPKLLIQFQNNGVVDDSQLPKDRFSAERLKGVDSTLKIQPAKLEDSAVYLCASSLDPGQGYEQYFGPGTRLTVT.

This clone has a single count. This rearrangement joins TRBV6-1 to TRBJ2-7; D not resolved. The V end was cut by 5 bases, the J end by 9 bases, with 14 bases between. The CDR3 contains 12 residues. CDR1 is MNHNS and CDR2 is SASEGT in the germline V gene. The CDR3 reads CASSRRLEWQYF. For the CDR3, the DNA is TGTGCCAGCAGTAGAAGATTAGAGTGGCAGTACTTC.

The V call is TRBV7-3, the J call TRBJ2-5; 14 positions match TRBD2. Germline assignment: CDR1 SGHTA and CDR2 FQGTGA. The CDR3 sequence is 16 residues long. V lost 4 bases to trimming and J lost 5 bases; unmatched junction nucleotides: 6. CDR3 residues: CASSWGLAGVGETQYF. CDR3 coding DNA: TGTGCCAGCAGCTGGGGACTAGCGGGAGTGGGGGAGACCCAGTACTTC.

The chain links TRBV30 to TRBJ1-2, with TRBD1 as a possible D gene (5 bases). Deletions cut 8 bases from V and 4 bases from J, with 8 bases between. This CDR3 is built from 10 residues. The germline V gene encodes CDR1 GTSNPN and CDR2 SVGIG (reference sequence). Here the CDR3 reads CATTGYGYTF. The CDR3 DNA sequence: TGTGCCACAACAGGCTATGGCTACACCTTC. The variable domain in full, with the rest retrieved from reference TRBV30 and TRBJ1-2, is SQTIHQWPATLVQPVGSPLSLECTVEGTSNPNLYWYRQAAGRGLQLLFYSVGIGQISSEVPQNLSASRPQDRQFILSSKKLLLSDSGFYLCATTGYGYTFGSGTRLTVV.

V usage is TRBV19 and J usage is TRBJ2-5; 11 nucleotides agree with TRBD1. The length of the CDR3 is 15 residues. Germline V gene data show CDR1 as LNHDA and CDR2 as SQIVND (reference sequence). V lost 6 bases to trimming and J lost 7 bases; unmatched junction nucleotides: 10. CDR3 bases: TGTGCCAGTAGGTCGGGACAGGGGGTAACGGGGACCCAGTACTTC. Translated, it gives CASRSGQGVTGTQYF.

The chain employs TRBV11-2 and TRBJ2-1; TRBD2 is a possible D gene (6 bases). Germline CDR1 SGHAT, CDR2 FQNNGV. The length of the CDR3 is 13 residues. Trimming cost V 0 bases and J 12 bases, with 12 bases left between them. CDR3 DNA sequence: TGTGCCAGCAGCTTAGATCGGATGGGAGGGCAGTTCTTC. It yields the protein CASSLDRMGGQFF.

The chain combines TRBV18 with TRBJ2-2, with 8 bases identical to TRBD2. After removal of 6 bases from V and 3 bases from J, the junction contained 9 bases not matched to a gene. Germline values: CDR1 KGHSH, CDR2 LQKENI. The CDR3 totals 16 residues. As DNA, the CDR3 is TGTGCCAGCTCTCCCCGACTAGCGAAATACACCGGGGAGCTGTTTTTT. Its protein is CASSPRLAKYTGELFF. The complete variable domain, with remaining parts taken from reference TRBV18 and TRBJ2-2, reads NAGVMQNPRHLVRRRGQEARLRCSPMKGHSHVYWYRQLPEEGLKFMVYLQKENIIDESGMPKERFSAEFPKEGPSILRIQQVVRGDSAAYFCASSPRLAKYTGELFFGEGSRLTVL.

The V call is TRBV10-1, the J call TRBJ1-1; D unclear. Germline V gene sequence: CDR1 WNHNN, CDR2 SYGVQD (reference sequence). The CDR3 consists of 12 residues. Trimming removed 3 bases at V and 1 base at J, with 3 bases between. This CDR3 is CASSDSNTEAFF. The CDR3 nucleotides are TGCGCCAGCAGTGACTCGAACACTGAAGCTTTCTTT.

V gene TRBV27 combines with J gene TRBJ1-5; 7 bases are shared with TRBD1. Losses at the gene ends were 2 bases for V and 9 bases for J; bases not matched to a gene: 4. Germline V gene sequence: CDR1 MNHEY, CDR2 SMNVEV (reference sequence). There are 13 residues in the CDR3. CDR3: CASSLRGQRPQHF. The CDR3 DNA is TGTGCCAGCAGTTTACGGGGACAGAGGCCCCAGCATTTT.

V usage is TRBV19 and J usage is TRBJ1-5, with D possibly TRBD1 on 6 matching bases. This CDR3 spans 16 amino acids. Per the germline V gene, CDR1 is LNHDA and CDR2 is SQIVND (reference sequence). The V end lost 4 bases, the J end lost 4 bases, and 17 bases lay between the germline ends. The CDR3 loop reads CASSTGATGLNQPQHF. For the CDR3, the DNA is TGTGCCAGTAGTACCGGGGCGACAGGCCTAAATCAGCCCCAGCATTTT.

The chain is built from TRBV18 and TRBJ1-6, with D uncertain. The germline V gene encodes CDR1 KGHSH and CDR2 LQKENI. Trimming left V 4 bases short and J 7 bases short, with 14 bases between. The CDR3 has 15 residues. This CDR3 reads CASSLWTGENSPLHF. CDR3 sequence (DNA): TGTGCCAGCTCACTATGGACCGGGGAAAATTCACCCCTCCACTTT.

The chain joins TRBV27 to TRBJ2-7; D perhaps matches TRBD1 (5 bases). Germline V gene sequence: CDR1 MNHEY, CDR2 SMNVEV (reference sequence). This CDR3 region has 16 residues. V lost 5 bases and J lost 4, with 21 bases in between. The CDR3 DNA sequence: TGTGCCAGCAGTCCACAGTCGGCAGGGCGAAGGTACGAGCAGTACTTC. It is translated as CASSPQSAGRRYEQYF.

The J gene is TRBJ2-7, the V gene TRBV7-9, with TRBD2 matching over 13 bases. The germline gives CDR1 SEHNR, CDR2 FQNEAQ (reference sequence). This CDR3 is built from 16 residues. Unmatched junction bases numbered 3, after V lost 4 bases and J lost 0 bases. For the CDR3, the DNA is TGTGCCAGCAGCTCCTGGACTAGCGGGAGCTCCTACGAGCAGTACTTC. Amino acid sequence: CASSSWTSGSSYEQYF. The whole variable domain, remainder taken from reference TRBV7-9 and TRBJ2-7, is DTGVSQNPRHKITKRGQNVTFRCDPISEHNRLYWYRQTLGQGPEFLTYFQNEAQLEKSRLLSDRFSAERPKGSFSTLEIQRTEQGDSAMYLCASSSWTSGSSYEQYFGPGTRLTVT.

The chain links TRBV14 to TRBJ2-3; 10 bases line up with TRBD2. The CDR3 spans 16 residues. The V segment lost 5 bases and the J segment 2 bases; nucleotides outside the gene matches: 7. Germline V gene sequence: CDR1 SGHDN, CDR2 FVKESK. The DNA for the CDR3 is TGTGCCAGCAGCAAGAGCGGGGGGGCCCTCACAGATACGCAGTATTTT. Protein sequence: CASSKSGGALTDTQYF.

The chain is built from TRBV28 and TRBJ2-5; possibly TRBD2 for D (5 bases). The CDR3 is 14 residues long. Between the trimmed V and J ends, which lost 3 bases and 1 base, there was a span of 9 bases. Looked up from germline, CDR1 is MDHEN and CDR2 is SYDVKM. The CDR3 DNA follows: TGTGCCAGCAGTTTTCTCGGGATCCAAGAGACCCAGTACTTC. The encoded protein is CASSFLGIQETQYF.

The gene calls are TRBV19 and TRBJ1-3; tentative D call: TRBD1 (6 bases). There are 16 residues in the CDR3. Germline CDR1 and CDR2: LNHDA and SQIVND (reference sequence). V was shortened by 5 bases and J by 2 bases, with 16 bases between the two germline ends. The CDR3 loop reads CASSETQGPAGNTIYF. The CDR3 bases are TGTGCCAGTAGTGAGACCCAGGGGCCAGCTGGAAACACCATATATTTT. Based on the CDR3 plus reference TRBV19 and TRBJ1-3, the full variable domain is DGGITQSPKYLFRKEGQNVTLSCEQNLNHDAMYWYRQDPGQGLRLIYYSQIVNDFQKGDIAEGYSVSREKKESFPLTVTSAQKNPTAFYLCASSETQGPAGNTIYFGEGSWLTVV.

The rearrangement links TRBV30 to TRBJ2-1; possible D gene TRBD2, 6 bases. Between the trimmed V and J ends, which lost 2 bases and 8 bases, there was a span of 10 bases. Germline V gives CDR1 GTSNPN, CDR2 SVGIG (reference sequence). The CDR3 extends over 12 amino acids. In nucleotides, the CDR3 is TGTGCCTGGAGTCCCCGCGGGGATGAGCAGTTCTTC. It translates to CAWSPRGDEQFF. Full variable domain (missing parts from reference TRBV30 and TRBJ2-1): SQTIHQWPATLVQPVGSPLSLECTVEGTSNPNLYWYRQAAGRGLQLLFYSVGIGQISSEVPQNLSASRPQDRQFILSSKKLLLSDSGFYLCAWSPRGDEQFFGPGTRLTVL.

The chain is built from TRBV4-1 and TRBJ1-1; TRBD1 aligns across 7 bases. The CDR3 has 16 amino acids. Trimming took 2 bases from V and 3 from J; bases not matched to a gene: 9. Germline V gives CDR1 MGHRA, CDR2 YSYEKL. CDR3 bases: TGCGCCAGCAGCCAAAAAATCCAGGGGGTCCACACTGAAGCTTTCTTT. Protein product: CASSQKIQGVHTEAFF.

The CDR3 loop reads CASSLPDRDTEAFF. The CDR3 nucleotides read TGTGCCAGCAGCTTACCAGACAGGGACACTGAAGCTTTCTTT. The chain combines TRBV7-3 with TRBJ1-1; 7 bases line up with TRBD1. This CDR3 spans 14 amino acids. Germline assignment: CDR1 SGHTA and CDR2 FQGTGA. V lost 2 bases to trimming and J lost 3 bases; unmatched junction nucleotides: 3.